This T cell receptor (beta chain) appears in the sequencing data of a study of low-dose radiotherapy and immunotherapy resistance in tumors. Whole-study context: The patients were given nivolumab 240 mg every two weeks and ipilimumab 1 mg/kg every six weeks, through an intravenous route.

The CDR3 sequence is 14 residues long. CDR1 and CDR2 (germline): SGHNT, YYREEE (reference sequence). V was pared by 4 bases and J by 3 bases, with 14 bases between. Every donor's regimen consisted of nivolumab, ipilimumab, aspirin, low-dose cyclophosphamide and low-dose radiotherapy. The presence of advanced solid tumors lacking tumor-infiltrating lymphocytes characterized eligible patients. Primers targeting TRAV and TRBV primed first-strand cDNA, covering alpha and beta chains. The authors amplified TCRs for around 20 PCR cycles with a constant-region primer and a V-primer adapter. The isolated mRNA underwent amplification through in vitro transcription. Each CDR3 protein gets one entry after TCRdb re-called the reads with MiXCR. The sample contains 15,000 to 20,000 distinct CDR3 sequences, about 70% of which appear only once.

The genes are TRBV5-4 and TRBJ2-7; a weak D match, TRBD1 (6 bases). This receptor was taken from a human donor with advanced metastatic prostate, ovarian, gallbladder or colorectal cancer (not recorded which). This table probably holds off-target reads from a library built for another chain. As DNA, the CDR3 is TGTGCCAGCAGCCACCGGGACACGGACTACGAGCAGTACTTC. Protein product: CASSHRDTDYEQYF.